One sample yielded the 10 T cell receptor beta chains listed below, sequenced in a study of metastatic and nonmetastatic thyroid tumors. The entire patient cohort was treatment-naive prior to thyroid surgery. TCRdb used MiXCR to call clones anew from the PCR reads. Seen here are tens of thousands of clones, around a sixth observed once, and the top ten hold under 20%. Sequencing was carried out using blood. The origin of the receptors is a female donor with papillary thyroid cancer or a benign thyroid nodule (not recorded which). Some clones in this sample may be carry-over from other donors' samples.

The chain couples TRBV24-1 to TRBJ2-1, with TRBD1 matching over 9 bases. Germline V lookup: CDR1 KGHDR, CDR2 SFDVKD. The V and J ends lost 1 base and 7 bases, in that order; junction bases with no gene match: 4. The CDR3 totals 15 residues. The CDR3 is CATSDLGTGLNEQFF. CDR3 nucleotide sequence: TGTGCCACCAGTGATTTAGGGACAGGGTTGAATGAGCAGTTCTTC.

The chain couples TRBV9 to TRBJ1-1, with 7 positions matching TRBD1. Germline CDR1 is SGDLS and CDR2 is YYNGEE. This CDR3 has 17 amino acids. With 4 bases clipped from V and 2 bases from J, the junction kept 14 bases outside the gene matches. The CDR3 sequence is CASSTLEVGDRNTEAFF. The CDR3, as DNA: TGTGCCAGCAGCACCCTAGAGGTCGGGGACAGAAACACTGAAGCTTTCTTT.

By share of the sample, this clone is medium-sized. CDR3 DNA: TGTGCCAGCAGCTTGGATTGGATCAATCAGCCCCAGCATTTT. Translated, it gives CASSLDWINQPQHF. This chain uses TRBV28 with TRBJ1-5; D is unclear. V was clipped by 6 bases and J by 3 bases, with 12 bases between them. Germline loops: CDR1 MDHEN, CDR2 SYDVKM. The CDR3 consists of 14 residues.

This clone appeared many times. The chain recombines TRBV7-8 with TRBJ2-1; D is possibly TRBD2 (5 bases). V was shortened by 5 bases and J by 12 bases, with 17 bases between the two germline ends. The germline CDR1 and CDR2 sequences are SGHVS and FQNEAQ. This CDR3 is 13 amino acids long. CDR3 residues: CASSKDGLPGQFF. The CDR3 DNA follows: TGTGCCAGCAGCAAAGACGGACTCCCGGGGCAGTTCTTC.

This clone was counted many times. The chain has TRBV7-8 and TRBJ1-1, with D possibly being TRBD1 (6 bases). The germline CDR1 and CDR2 sequences are SGHVS and FQNEAQ. Trimming removed 1 base from V and 2 bases from J, with 14 bases in between. The CDR3 is 16 amino acids. CDR3 in amino acids: CASSLVYGGPNTEAFF. In nucleotides, the CDR3 is TGTGCCAGCAGCTTAGTTTATGGGGGGCCCAACACTGAAGCTTTCTTT.

There are many counts of this clone. This may arise from a read error, as a much more abundant clone is one base away. The sample carries other DNA sequences with the same CDR3. V is TRBV19 and J is TRBJ1-1, with D possibly TRBD1 on 5 matching bases. V lost 6 bases, J lost 6 bases, and 14 bases lay in between. CDR1 and CDR2 from the germline V gene are LNHDA and SQIVND (reference sequence). CDR3 length equals 13 residues. The CDR3 DNA reads as TGTGCCAGTAGCATGCAGGGACTCGCTGAAGCTTTCTTT. Amino acids: CASSMQGLAEAFF.

A remark on this clone: Mismatch with germline at one junction end may stem from a read error. The rearrangement uses TRBV20-1 and TRBJ1-6; D unclear. The CDR3 is 14 amino acids. Germline V gives CDR1 DFQATT, CDR2 SNEGSKA (reference sequence). This CDR3 reads CSAGFSSHNSPLHF. The CDR3 DNA sequence: TGCAGTGCTGGGTTTAGCTCCCATAATTCACCCCTCCACTTT.

This clone was seen repeatedly, ten times or more. V usage is TRBV6-2 or TRBV6-3 and J usage is TRBJ2-1, with 11 positions matching TRBD1. CDR1 MNHEY and CDR2 SVGEGT come from the germline V gene. The trim removed 4 bases at V and 6 bases at J, leaving 8 bases unmatched. The CDR3 length is 16 residues. The CDR3 coding sequence is TGTGCCAGCAGTTCCTTAGGGACAGGGGGTATCAATGAGCAGTTCTTC. Translating gives CASSSLGTGGINEQFF.

This clone has a count of ten or more. V and J are TRBV2 and TRBJ1-3, with unresolved D. The V end lost 5 bases, the J end lost 4 bases, and 15 bases lay between the germline ends. This CDR3 contains 15 residues. Germline CDR1 and CDR2: SNHLY and FYNNEI. The CDR3 loop is CASSPYDTGGNTIYF. DNA of the CDR3: TGTGCCAGCAGTCCTTATGACACGGGAGGAAACACCATATATTTT.

This clone has ten or more counts. The chain employs TRBV20-1 and TRBJ2-3, with D hard to call. V lost 1 base to trimming and J lost 6 bases, with 11 bases between them. The CDR3 length is 13 residues. Looked up from germline, CDR1 is DFQATT and CDR2 is SNEGSKA (reference sequence). The CDR3 loop reads CSARALSRDTQYF. CDR3 nucleotides: TGCAGTGCTAGAGCCCTCAGTAGGGATACGCAGTATTTT.